This T cell receptor (beta chain) was profiled in a study of blood T cells in healthy people across ages. Drawn from each donor were 7.5 to 10 milliliters of peripheral blood. The sample holds a few counts of this clonotype. The CDR3 sequence is 14 residues long. The germline V and J ends were trimmed by 7 bases and 1 base, with 10 bases remaining between them. Germline CDR1 is MDHEN and CDR2 is SYDVKM. Together with a sample-barcoded 5' primer, a J-beta primer mix was included in a second PCR lasting roughly 7 to 11 cycles. TCRdb redid the calling of the 5' RACE reads with MiXCR, one entry per CDR3 protein. This sample has about 1,800,000 distinct CDR3 sequences, with 28% found just once.

The receptor's source is a woman aged 30 to 39 in good health. Sequencing was carried out using blood. The gene calls are TRBV28 and TRBJ1-4; D not resolved. In nucleotides, the CDR3 is TGTGCCAGCACCCCGGACCAAACTAATGAAAAACTGTTTTTT. Translated, it gives CASTPDQTNEKLFF.